The 24 T cell receptor beta chains reported below all come from one sample, sequenced in a study of shared clonotypes between healthy human individuals. The assay was immunoSEQ multiplex PCR, and TCRdb's table has in-frame clones only and misses some. The profile shows more than 450,000 clones, about four fifths of them singletons. The sequencing sample was made of PBMCs. The receptors here all came from a woman aged 40 to 49 in good health. Some clones in this sample may be carry-over from other donors' samples.

This chain connects TRBV4-1 to TRBJ2-3; 11 positions match TRBD2. The length of the CDR3 is 17 residues. The ends lost 0 bases at V and 3 bases at J; junction bases unmatched: 5. Germline values: CDR1 MGHRA, CDR2 YSYEKL. As DNA, the CDR3 is TGCGCCAGCAGCCAAGATTCCCGACTAGCGGGAACAGATACGCAGTATTTT. It encodes CASSQDSRLAGTDTQYF.

The chain has TRBV7-6 and TRBJ2-1; 14 bases line up with TRBD2. From germline, CDR1 is SGHVS and CDR2 FNYEAQ. The CDR3 loop spans 16 amino acids. J was trimmed by 10 bases and V by 5 bases; bases with no gene match: 10. The DNA of the CDR3 is TGTGCCAGCAGCCCTCAGGGACTAGCGGGAGACGGGGAGCAGTTCTTC. Its translation is CASSPQGLAGDGEQFF.

The chain has TRBV7-9 and TRBJ2-4; 11 positions agree with TRBD1. CDR3 length: 14 amino acids. J was trimmed by 15 bases and V by 0 bases; bases with no gene match: 7. Germline loops: CDR1 SEHNR, CDR2 FQNEAQ (reference sequence). The CDR3 loop reads CASSLADGQGAWYF. DNA for the CDR3: TGTGCCAGCAGCTTAGCTGATGGACAGGGGGCCTGGTACTTC.

The rearrangement joins TRBV19 to TRBJ1-4, with D possibly matching TRBD1 (6 bases). The CDR3 spans 13 residues. Deletions cut 7 bases from V and 3 bases from J, with 9 bases between. CDR1 LNHDA and CDR2 SQIVND come from the germline V gene (reference sequence). DNA of the CDR3: TGTGCCAGTAACAGGGAGGCTAATGAAAAACTGTTTTTT. Translation gives CASNREANEKLFF. The complete variable domain, with remaining parts taken from reference TRBV19 and TRBJ1-4, reads DGGITQSPKYLFRKEGQNVTLSCEQNLNHDAMYWYRQDPGQGLRLIYYSQIVNDFQKGDIAEGYSVSREKKESFPLTVTSAQKNPTAFYLCASNREANEKLFFGSGTQLSVL.

The chain combines TRBV18 with TRBJ2-6; the D gene is possibly TRBD1 (6 bases). V lost 2 bases and J lost 0, with 11 bases in between. The length of the CDR3 is 17 residues. The germline V gene encodes CDR1 KGHSH and CDR2 LQKENI. The CDR3 sequence is CASSPLGQLSGANVLTF. The CDR3, as DNA: TGTGCCAGCTCACCATTAGGACAGCTCTCTGGGGCCAACGTCCTGACTTTC.

The rearrangement links TRBV6-1 to TRBJ2-7; 10 nucleotides align to TRBD2. Germline V gene data show CDR1 as MNHNS and CDR2 as SASEGT. V was pared by 7 bases and J by 0 bases, with 3 bases of the junction left unmatched. The length of the CDR3 is 14 residues. The CDR3 DNA reads as TGTGCCAGCACCGGGACTAGCGCCTCCTACGAGCAGTACTTC. It yields the protein CASTGTSASYEQYF.

This chain joins TRBV5-1 and TRBJ2-7, with a possible D match to TRBD1 (6 bases). V lost 0 bases, J lost 5 bases, and 12 bases lay in between. Germline V lookup: CDR1 SGHRS, CDR2 YFSETQ. This CDR3 is built from 14 residues. The CDR3 sequence is CASSLGGLSNEQYF. The CDR3 DNA reads as TGCGCCAGCAGCTTGGGGGGGCTGAGTAACGAGCAGTACTTC.

This chain joins TRBV9 and TRBJ2-7; 7 nucleotides agree with TRBD2. The CDR3 length is 14 residues. Unmatched junction bases numbered 3, after V lost 3 bases and J lost 0 bases. CDR1 is SGDLS and CDR2 is YYNGEE in the germline V gene. This CDR3 is CASSETSSSYEQYF. The CDR3 nucleotides are TGTGCCAGCAGCGAGACTAGCAGCTCCTACGAGCAGTACTTC.

The chain recombines TRBV6-6 with TRBJ1-5, with D possibly being TRBD1 (5 bases). The germline V gene has CDR1 MNHNY and CDR2 SVGAGI (reference sequence). CDR3 length: 13 residues. Trimming pared 5 bases from V and 4 bases from J, leaving 9 bases between. This CDR3 reads CASSTDRNQPQHF. CDR3 nucleotides: TGTGCCAGCAGTACAGACAGAAATCAGCCCCAGCATTTT.

V usage is TRBV7-9 and J usage is TRBJ2-1; 7 bases are a match to TRBD1. Germline assignment: CDR1 SEHNR and CDR2 FQNEAQ (reference sequence). This CDR3 contains 14 residues. Germline trimming cut 3 bases from V and 2 bases from J; bases unmatched to any gene: 1. CDR3 region: CASSLQGAYNEQFF. The CDR3 DNA reads as TGTGCCAGCAGCTTGCAGGGGGCCTACAATGAGCAGTTCTTC. The complete variable domain, with remaining parts taken from reference TRBV7-9 and TRBJ2-1, reads DTGVSQNPRHKITKRGQNVTFRCDPISEHNRLYWYRQTLGQGPEFLTYFQNEAQLEKSRLLSDRFSAERPKGSFSTLEIQRTEQGDSAMYLCASSLQGAYNEQFFGPGTRLTVL.

V and J are TRBV6-6 and TRBJ1-2; D unclear. The V end was cut by 5 bases, the J end by 4 bases, with 14 bases between. In germline, CDR1 is MNHNY, CDR2 SVGAGI (reference sequence). The CDR3 sequence is 14 residues long. CDR3: CASSPRTAIYGYTF. The CDR3 bases are TGTGCCAGCAGTCCAAGGACCGCCATCTATGGCTACACCTTC.

This sequence joins TRBV7-9 and TRBJ2-1; TRBD2 aligns across 12 bases. Per the germline V gene, CDR1 is SEHNR and CDR2 is FQNEAQ (reference sequence). After removal of 5 bases from V and 5 bases from J, the junction contained 4 bases not matched to a gene. This CDR3 region has 15 residues. CDR3 coding DNA: TGTGCCAGCAGCCCTGGACTAGCGGGAAACAATGAGCAGTTCTTC. Its translation: CASSPGLAGNNEQFF.

The V call is TRBV19, the J call TRBJ2-2; 13 nucleotides align to TRBD2. V lost 6 bases and J lost 7; bases outside the gene matches: 5. The germline gives CDR1 LNHDA, CDR2 SQIVND (reference sequence). This CDR3 contains 15 residues. CDR3 sequence (DNA): TGTGCCAGTAGAGGACTAGCGGGAGATGGCGGGGAGCTGTTTTTT. It codes for CASRGLAGDGGELFF.

This clone showed up just a few times. The chain combines TRBV6-4 with TRBJ2-1, with TRBD1 as a possible D gene (5 bases). Deletions cut 5 bases from V and 0 bases from J, with 11 bases between. Germline V gene sequence: CDR1 MRHNA, CDR2 SNTAGT. This CDR3 region has 15 residues. The CDR3 region has the DNA TGTGCCAGCAGTCCTGGGCAGGGCTCCTACAATGAGCAGTTCTTC. Encoded protein: CASSPGQGSYNEQFF.

The chain is built from TRBV7-2 and TRBJ1-1, with D perhaps TRBD1 (6 bases). Trimming pared 5 bases from V and 7 bases from J, leaving 17 bases between. Per the germline V gene, CDR1 is SGHTA and CDR2 is FQGNSA. The CDR3 consists of 14 residues. This chain's CDR3 is CASSPHGGHGEAFF. In DNA, the CDR3 is TGTGCCAGCAGCCCACATGGGGGCCACGGTGAAGCTTTCTTT. The variable domain in full, completed from reference TRBV7-2 and TRBJ1-1, reads GAGVSQSPSNKVTEKGKDVELRCDPISGHTALYWYRQSLGQGLEFLIYFQGNSAPDKSGLPSDRFSAERTGGSVSTLTIQRTQQEDSAVYLCASSPHGGHGEAFFGQGTRLTVV.

This clone was recorded a few times. The sample has other DNA sequences that encode this CDR3 too. The chain joins TRBV29-1 to TRBJ2-3; TRBD1 agrees at 7 bases. The CDR3 covers 14 residues. From germline, CDR1 is SQVTM and CDR2 ANQGSEA. The junction had 4 bases not matched to a gene; V was cut back by 3 bases and J by 1 base. CDR3 in amino acids: CSVEGQGGTDTQYF. The CDR3 region has the DNA TGCAGCGTTGAGGGTCAGGGGGGCACAGATACGCAGTATTTT.

The chain is built from TRBV14 and TRBJ2-7, with D unresolved. The CDR3 is made up of 15 amino acids. Germline V CDR1 and CDR2: SGHDN, FVKESK. V dropped 6 bases and J dropped 0 bases, with 15 bases sitting between them. As DNA, the CDR3 is TGTGCCAGCAGTCAAAGCCGGTCTACCTCCTACGAGCAGTACTTC. This translates into CASSQSRSTSYEQYF.

In DNA form, the CDR3 reads TGCGCCAGCAGCGGACCTGGGACAGGGGGAGAGACCCAGTACTTC. Protein product: CASSGPGTGGETQYF. The chain couples TRBV5-1 to TRBJ2-5, with 11 nucleotides matching TRBD1. The CDR3 is 15 amino acids. J lost 4 bases, V lost 4 bases, and 6 bases had no gene match. From germline, CDR1 is SGHRS and CDR2 YFSETQ.

The chain joins TRBV7-3 to TRBJ2-1, with 8 bases aligning to TRBD2. Germline V gene data show CDR1 as SGHTA and CDR2 as FQGTGA. Trimming at V came to 5 bases and at J to 5 bases, leaving 8 bases not matched to a gene. The CDR3 has 15 residues. CDR3 sequence: CASSHRAGGNNEQFF. The CDR3 nucleotides read TGTGCCAGCAGCCACCGGGCGGGAGGAAACAATGAGCAGTTCTTC. Full variable domain (remainder filled in from reference TRBV7-3 and TRBJ2-1): GAGVSQTPSNKVTEKGKYVELRCDPISGHTALYWYRQSLGQGPEFLIYFQGTGAADDSGLPNDRFFAVRPEGSVSTLKIQRTERGDSAVYLCASSHRAGGNNEQFFGPGTRLTVL.

This clone was counted a single time. This chain links TRBV28 with TRBJ2-3; a weak D match, TRBD2 (5 bases). The V end was cut by 3 bases, the J end by 0 bases, with 10 bases between. Looked up from germline, CDR1 is MDHEN and CDR2 is SYDVKM. The CDR3 totals 15 residues. The CDR3, as DNA: TGTGCCAGCAGTTTCGGGGATGAGAGCACAGATACGCAGTATTTT. Translating it yields CASSFGDESTDTQYF.

The chain is built from TRBV6-1 and TRBJ2-5; 7 bases fit TRBD1. The better agreement between TRBJ2-7 and the DNA end casts doubt on the J call. The CDR3 is 13 amino acids. Germline V CDR1 and CDR2: MNHNS, SASEGT. This CDR3 is CASEGARSYEQYF. CDR3 nucleotides: TGTGCCAGCGAGGGGGCACGGTCCTACGAGCAGTACTTC.

The rearrangement uses TRBV12-5 and TRBJ2-3, with TRBD2 matching over 8 bases. Germline V gives CDR1 LGHNT, CDR2 FRNRAP. There are 17 residues in the CDR3. Trimming took 3 bases from V and 0 from J; bases not matched to a gene: 8. The CDR3 DNA sequence: TGTGCTAGTGGTTTATCCACTAGCGGCCTTAGCACAGATACGCAGTATTTT. Amino acid sequence: CASGLSTSGLSTDTQYF.

This clone was counted only a few times. The sample contains more than one DNA sequence encoding this CDR3. The rearrangement links TRBV18 to TRBJ1-1; TRBD1 agrees at 10 bases. This CDR3 has 13 residues. After removal of 4 bases from V and 5 bases from J, the junction contained 1 base not matched to a gene. The germline gives CDR1 KGHSH, CDR2 LQKENI. The CDR3 sequence is CASSRDRGTEAFF. The DNA of the CDR3 is TGTGCCAGCTCACGGGACAGGGGTACTGAAGCTTTCTTT.

V usage is TRBV7-8 and J usage is TRBJ2-5; D uncertain. Germline V CDR1 and CDR2: SGHVS, FQNEAQ. The length of the CDR3 is 14 residues. V lost 0 bases to trimming and J lost 2 bases, with 7 bases between them. The CDR3 nucleotides are TGTGCCAGCAGCTTAGCGGGGATACAAGAGACCCAGTACTTC. This encodes CASSLAGIQETQYF.